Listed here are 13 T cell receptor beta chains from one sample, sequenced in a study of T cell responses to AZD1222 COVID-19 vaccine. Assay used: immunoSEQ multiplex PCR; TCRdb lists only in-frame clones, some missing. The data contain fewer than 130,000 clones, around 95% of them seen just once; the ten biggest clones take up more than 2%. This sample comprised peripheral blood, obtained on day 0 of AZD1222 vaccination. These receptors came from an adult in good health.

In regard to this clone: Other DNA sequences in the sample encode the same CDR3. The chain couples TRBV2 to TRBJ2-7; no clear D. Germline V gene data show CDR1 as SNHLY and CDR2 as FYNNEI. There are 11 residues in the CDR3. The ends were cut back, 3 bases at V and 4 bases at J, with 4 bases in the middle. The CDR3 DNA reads TGTGCCAGCAGTGAGGTTTACGAGCAGTACTTC. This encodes CASSEVYEQYF.

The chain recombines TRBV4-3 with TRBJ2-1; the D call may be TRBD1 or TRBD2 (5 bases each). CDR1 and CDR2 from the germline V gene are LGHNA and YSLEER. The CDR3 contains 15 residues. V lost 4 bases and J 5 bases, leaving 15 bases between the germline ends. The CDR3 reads CASSPTGPSDNEQFF. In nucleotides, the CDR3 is TGCGCCAGCAGCCCGACGGGGCCCTCGGACAATGAGCAGTTCTTC.

CDR3 loop: CASSFRDGVSEAFF. Written as DNA, the CDR3 is TGTGCCAGCAGCTTTCGGGACGGCGTTTCTGAAGCTTTCTTT. This chain joins TRBV7-2 and TRBJ1-1, with D tentatively TRBD1 (5 bases). The CDR3 loop spans 14 amino acids. CDR1 and CDR2 (germline): SGHTA, FQGNSA. The ends were cut back, 3 bases at V and 6 bases at J, with 14 bases in the middle.

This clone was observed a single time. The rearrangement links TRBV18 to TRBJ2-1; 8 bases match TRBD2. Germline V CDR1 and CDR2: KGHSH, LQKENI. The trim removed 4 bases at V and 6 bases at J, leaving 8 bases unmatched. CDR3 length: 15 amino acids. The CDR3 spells CASSLGVAGLNEQFF. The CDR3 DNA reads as TGTGCCAGCTCACTGGGCGTAGCGGGACTCAATGAGCAGTTCTTC.

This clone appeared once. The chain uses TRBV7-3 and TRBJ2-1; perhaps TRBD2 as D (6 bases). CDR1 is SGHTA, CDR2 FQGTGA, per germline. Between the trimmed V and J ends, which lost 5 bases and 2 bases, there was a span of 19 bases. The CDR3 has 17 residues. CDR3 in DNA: TGTGCCAGCAGCCCACGCGGGACTGGTAGCGCCTACAATGAGCAGTTCTTC. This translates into CASSPRGTGSAYNEQFF. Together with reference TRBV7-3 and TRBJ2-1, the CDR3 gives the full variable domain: GAGVSQTPSNKVTEKGKYVELRCDPISGHTALYWYRQSLGQGPEFLIYFQGTGAADDSGLPNDRFFAVRPEGSVSTLKIQRTERGDSAVYLCASSPRGTGSAYNEQFFGPGTRLTVL.

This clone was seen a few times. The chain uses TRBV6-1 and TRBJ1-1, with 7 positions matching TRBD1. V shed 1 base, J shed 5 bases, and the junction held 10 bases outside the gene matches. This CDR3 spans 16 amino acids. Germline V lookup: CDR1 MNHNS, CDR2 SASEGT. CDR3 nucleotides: TGTGCCAGCAGTGAAGGTATAGGGGGCTTGAGGACTGAAGCTTTCTTT. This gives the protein CASSEGIGGLRTEAFF.

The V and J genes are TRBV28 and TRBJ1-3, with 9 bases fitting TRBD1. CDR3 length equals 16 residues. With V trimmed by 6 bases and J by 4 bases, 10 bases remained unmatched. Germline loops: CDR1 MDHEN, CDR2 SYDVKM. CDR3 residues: CASSRSTGGAGNTIYF. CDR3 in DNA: TGTGCCAGCAGCCGATCAACAGGGGGCGCAGGAAACACCATATATTTT.

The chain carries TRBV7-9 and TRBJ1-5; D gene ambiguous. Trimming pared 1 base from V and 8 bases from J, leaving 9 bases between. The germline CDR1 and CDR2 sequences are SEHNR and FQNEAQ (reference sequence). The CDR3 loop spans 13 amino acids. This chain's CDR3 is CASSLEEPKPQHF. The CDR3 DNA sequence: TGTGCCAGCAGCTTAGAGGAGCCGAAGCCCCAGCATTTT.

CDR3: CASSLERGYTEAFF. The CDR3 DNA reads TGTGCCAGCAGCCTAGAAAGGGGTTACACTGAAGCTTTCTTT. The chain has TRBV3-1 (or the pseudogene TRBV3-2) and TRBJ1-1, with D perhaps TRBD1 (5 bases). The CDR3 has 14 amino acids. Germline-derived CDR1 and CDR2 are LGHDT and YNNKEL (reference sequence). V was cut by 4 bases and J by 3 bases, with 12 bases left in between.

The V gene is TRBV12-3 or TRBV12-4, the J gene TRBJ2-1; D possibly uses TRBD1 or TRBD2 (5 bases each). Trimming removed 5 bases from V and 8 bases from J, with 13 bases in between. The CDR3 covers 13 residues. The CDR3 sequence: CASSPGTQDEQFF. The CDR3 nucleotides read TGTGCCAGCAGTCCCGGGACCCAAGATGAGCAGTTCTTC.

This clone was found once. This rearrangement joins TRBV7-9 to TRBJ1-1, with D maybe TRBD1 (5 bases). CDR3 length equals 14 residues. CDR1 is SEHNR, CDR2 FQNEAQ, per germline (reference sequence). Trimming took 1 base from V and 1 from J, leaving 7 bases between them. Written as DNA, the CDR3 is TGTGCCAGCAGCTTAGTTGGGGCGAACACTGAAGCTTTCTTT. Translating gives CASSLVGANTEAFF.

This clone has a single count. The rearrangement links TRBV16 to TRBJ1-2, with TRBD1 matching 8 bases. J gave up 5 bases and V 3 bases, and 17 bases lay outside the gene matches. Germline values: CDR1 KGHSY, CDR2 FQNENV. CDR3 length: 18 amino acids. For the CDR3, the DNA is TGTGCCAGCAGCCAGTTTCGGGCGGGGACAGGCGGGGATTATGGCTACACCTTC. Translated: CASSQFRAGTGGDYGYTF.

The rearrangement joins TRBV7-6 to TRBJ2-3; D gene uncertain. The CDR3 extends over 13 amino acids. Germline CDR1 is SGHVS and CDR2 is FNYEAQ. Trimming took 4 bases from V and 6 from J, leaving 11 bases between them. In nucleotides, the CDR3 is TGTGCCAGCAGCTCCCTCGCCGCCGATACGCAGTATTTT. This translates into CASSSLAADTQYF.